This T cell receptor beta chain comes out of a study of blood T cell repertoires in COVID-19. The wider study: Donors in the United States, Italy and Spain gave samples during acute or convalescent COVID-19. From T cells, B-cell-depleted T cells, or PBMCs came the material, which was cDNA or gDNA.

In the original analysis: Researchers report that nucleated cell counts were estimated from reference gene primer amplification. Profiling relied on immunoSEQ multiplex PCR, and the TCRdb table lists in-frame clones only, not all of them. V, J and clone size reflect that table, while D and trimming were determined from the DNA. The repertoire holds about 200,000 clones, with around 75% as singletons. Recruited during active infection, patients (from Seattle) were subsequently followed longitudinally. The CDR3 is 14 residues long. Trimming took off 3 bases at V and 4 bases at J, with 13 bases between the two ends. Germline CDR1 is SGDLS and CDR2 is YYNGEE.

The TCR sequence derives from a woman aged 40 to 49 with COVID-19, enrolled during active disease. This chain uses TRBV9 with TRBJ1-2; tentative D call: TRBD1 (6 bases). Sequencing was carried out using peripheral blood. The CDR3 protein is CASSARTETYGYTF. CDR3 coding DNA: TGTGCCAGCAGCGCACGGACAGAGACCTATGGCTACACCTTC.